The 6 T cell receptor beta chains listed next were all sequenced from one sample in a study of human T cells and chemical hapten exposure. Each CDR3 protein is one row after TCRdb ran MiXCR on the RACE reads. The table lists about 95,000 distinct CDR3 sequences, approximately 10% of them singletons. Documented time point: patch test 2, 6 weeks after DPC sensitization. Treatment noted: therapeutic diphenylcyclopropenone sensitization with weekly scalp DPC. The starting material was whole blood, obtained in connection with sensitization to the hapten diphenylcyclopropenone (DPC). The source is a middle-aged woman with alopecia areata. Some clones in this sample may be carry-over from other donors' samples.

This clonotype was recorded many times. J is TRBJ1-2 and V is TRBV4-2, with D unresolved. CDR1 and CDR2 (germline): LGHNA, YNFKEQ. CDR3 length: 16 residues. V shed 1 base and J shed 2 bases, with 14 bases lying between them. The CDR3 DNA sequence: TGTGCCAGCAGCCAAGTGTCGCGAGGCACCAACTATGGCTACACCTTC. Translating it yields CASSQVSRGTNYGYTF.

This clonotype was recorded many times. This chain joins TRBV3-1 and TRBJ2-1; TRBD1 matches at 7 bases. With V trimmed by 1 base and J by 8 bases, 8 bases remained unmatched. The CDR3 runs 15 residues. Germline CDR1 is LGHDT and CDR2 is YNNKEL (reference sequence). CDR3 loop: CASSQGQGPLDEQFF. CDR3 DNA sequence: TGTGCCAGCAGCCAAGGACAGGGCCCCTTAGATGAGCAGTTCTTC.

This clonotype has more than one count but fewer than ten. V is TRBV24-1 and J is TRBJ2-1; tentative D call: TRBD2 (6 bases). Trimming took 3 bases from V and 12 from J, leaving 23 bases between them. The CDR3 runs to 16 residues. Germline values: CDR1 KGHDR, CDR2 SFDVKD. DNA for the CDR3: TGTGCCACCAGTGATCCCGGGACTGGGACGGGGGAAGCGCAGTTCTTC. It encodes CATSDPGTGTGEAQFF.

The CDR3 here is CASSYGRSSFTDTQYF. As DNA, the CDR3 is TGTGCCAGCAGTTACGGGAGAAGCTCATTCACAGATACGCAGTATTTT. The chain recombines TRBV6-5 with TRBJ2-3, with a weak D call TRBD2 (5 bases). CDR3 length: 16 residues. V was pared by 2 bases and J by 2 bases, with 14 bases between. Germline lookup yields CDR1 MNHEY and CDR2 SVGAGI.

Points on this clonotype: This may arise from a read error, as a much more abundant clone is one base away. The chain recombines TRBV7-2 with TRBJ1-3; D not resolved. Germline V gene data show CDR1 as SGHTA and CDR2 as FQGNSA. This CDR3 spans 13 amino acids. CDR3 DNA sequence: TGTGCCAGCGGCTTAGCAACAGGAAACACCATATATTTT. Amino acid sequence: CASGLATGNTIYF.

This clonotype was picked up a small number of times. This chain joins TRBV6-6 and TRBJ2-5, with TRBD2 matching over 7 bases. V was clipped by 7 bases and J by 0 bases; unmatched bases: 8. This CDR3 has 15 residues. Germline V gives CDR1 MNHNY, CDR2 SVGAGI (reference sequence). CDR3 loop: CASNRNGRYQETQYF. The CDR3 coding sequence is TGTGCCAGCAACCGAAACGGGAGGTACCAAGAGACCCAGTACTTC.